These 5 T cell receptor beta chains originate from one sample sequenced in a study of cytomegalovirus exposure and HLA in healthy donors. The PCR had 60 Vbeta and 13 Jbeta primers. Assay: immunoSEQ multiplex PCR; the TCRdb copy retains only in-frame clones and omits some. The data contain about 76,000 clones, roughly 70% of them seen just once; the ten biggest clones take up roughly 5%. Sequences were obtained from PBMCs. These receptors came from a man aged 55 to 70 in good health and CMV-seropositive.

The chain has TRBV7-9 and TRBJ2-7, with D uncertain. The germline V and J ends were trimmed by 3 bases and 6 bases, with 12 bases remaining between them. Germline lookup yields CDR1 SEHNR and CDR2 FQNEAQ (reference sequence). CDR3 length: 13 residues. Here the CDR3 reads CASSLGKGSEQYF. In DNA form, the CDR3 reads TGTGCCAGCAGCTTGGGCAAAGGCAGCGAGCAGTACTTC.

The CDR3 DNA is TGCGCCAGCAGCCATGATCTGGCAGGGAGCACAGATACGCAGTATTTT. Amino acids: CASSHDLAGSTDTQYF. The chain couples TRBV4-3 to TRBJ2-3; D possibly corresponds to TRBD1 (5 bases). The CDR3 has 16 residues. Germline V lookup: CDR1 LGHNA, CDR2 YSLEER. V was cut by 3 bases and J by 0 bases, with 13 bases left in between.

This chain links TRBV11-2 with TRBJ2-5; 12 positions agree with TRBD2. J lost 2 bases, V lost 6 bases, and 7 bases had no gene match. The CDR3 is 16 residues long. Per the germline V gene, CDR1 is SGHAT and CDR2 is FQNNGV. The chain's CDR3 is CASSFRTSGAQETQYF. The CDR3 coding sequence is TGTGCCAGCAGTTTTCGGACTAGCGGGGCACAAGAGACCCAGTACTTC.

A few counts support this clone. Other DNA sequences of this sample code for an identical CDR3. V gene TRBV5-1 combines with J gene TRBJ2-7; TRBD2 matches at 12 bases. After removal of 4 bases from V and 6 bases from J, the junction contained 8 bases not matched to a gene. This CDR3 has 15 residues. Germline CDR1 is SGHRS and CDR2 is YFSETQ. CDR3 amino acids: CASSPRLAGEIEQYF. The CDR3 region has the DNA TGCGCCAGCAGCCCCCGACTAGCGGGAGAGATCGAGCAGTACTTC.

This chain joins TRBV7-9 and TRBJ2-2; 10 bases are a match to TRBD1. Germline V gives CDR1 SEHNR, CDR2 FQNEAQ (reference sequence). There are 16 residues in the CDR3. The ends lost 3 bases at V and 5 bases at J; junction bases unmatched: 6. The CDR3 DNA reads TGTGCCAGCAGCTTCGACAGGGGGCGATTTACCGGGGAGCTGTTTTTT. It is translated as CASSFDRGRFTGELFF.